The 18 T cell receptor beta chains in this list originate from one sample, sequenced in a study of shared clonotypes between healthy human individuals. The protocol was immunoSEQ multiplex PCR, while the TCRdb copy is restricted to in-frame clones and leaves out a portion. The repertoire holds over 2,000,000 clones, with 93% as singletons. As defined, naive CD8 cells were CD45RO-negative and positively selected for CCR7, with terminally differentiated effector memory CD45RA+ cells excluded. Sequencing input: naive CD8+ T cells from PBMCs. The receptors derive from a young man in good health. Some clones in this sample may be carry-over from other donors' samples.

The chain is built from TRBV7-6 and TRBJ2-3; 14 positions agree with TRBD2. V gave up 5 bases and J gave up 3 bases; unmatched junction bases: 4. CDR3 length: 16 amino acids. Germline CDR1 and CDR2: SGHVS and FNYEAQ. The CDR3 spells CASSMGTSGRTDTQYF. The CDR3, as DNA: TGTGCCAGCAGCATGGGGACTAGCGGGAGAACAGATACGCAGTATTTT.

The chain is built from TRBV29-1 and TRBJ2-3, with D maybe TRBD2 (6 bases). Germline-derived CDR1 and CDR2 are SQVTM and ANQGSEA. The CDR3 is 13 residues long. The V end was cut by 6 bases, the J end by 0 bases, with 10 bases between. The CDR3 region has the DNA TGCAGCGTCGGACTACCGAGCACAGATACGCAGTATTTT. It yields the protein CSVGLPSTDTQYF.

The chain recombines TRBV10-1 with TRBJ1-5; 8 positions match TRBD1. The CDR3 is 15 residues long. The ends lost 3 bases at V and 5 bases at J; junction bases unmatched: 6. CDR1 WNHNN and CDR2 SYGVQD come from the germline V gene (reference sequence). The DNA for the CDR3 is TGCGCCAGCAGTGACCTCGACAGGGGAGATCAGCCCCAGCATTTT. Translated: CASSDLDRGDQPQHF.

The table lists this clone with a count of one. The CDR3 bases are TGTGCCAGCAGCCGTATAGAATCGAGCACAGATACGCAGTATTTT. It codes for CASSRIESSTDTQYF. This chain links TRBV25-1 with TRBJ2-3; D uncertain. The CDR3 consists of 15 residues. Deletions cut 6 bases from V and 0 bases from J, with 13 bases between. Germline loops: CDR1 MGHDK, CDR2 SYGVNS.

The chain carries TRBV4-3 and TRBJ2-1; 7 positions match TRBD1. The CDR3 covers 15 residues. Trimming took 4 bases from V and 2 from J; bases not matched to a gene: 5. Looked up from germline, CDR1 is LGHNA and CDR2 is YSLEER. CDR3 in amino acids: CASSRTGQPYNEQFF. The CDR3 DNA sequence: TGCGCCAGCAGCCGAACGGGACAGCCCTACAATGAGCAGTTCTTC.

This rearrangement joins TRBV2 to TRBJ2-7; D ambiguous. V dropped 3 bases and J dropped 4 bases, with 13 bases sitting between them. The V gene's germline CDR1 is SNHLY and CDR2 FYNNEI. CDR3 length equals 14 residues. The CDR3 spells CASSDPLKEYEQYF. The CDR3 DNA sequence: TGTGCCAGCAGTGATCCCCTGAAGGAGTACGAGCAGTACTTC.

V is TRBV4-1 and J is TRBJ2-2, with D perhaps matching TRBD1 (6 bases). Trimming removed 4 bases at V and 5 bases at J, with 17 bases between. The CDR3 runs to 16 residues. In germline, CDR1 is MGHRA, CDR2 YSYEKL. The CDR3 is CASSPPRTDSTGELFF. Here the CDR3 DNA reads TGCGCCAGCAGCCCCCCCCGGACAGACAGTACCGGGGAGCTGTTTTTT.

The count of this clone is one. The chain uses TRBV9 and TRBJ1-5; D unresolved. Between the trimmed V and J ends, which lost 1 base and 3 bases, there was a span of 11 bases. The CDR3 is 15 amino acids. CDR1 is SGDLS and CDR2 is YYNGEE in the germline V gene. DNA of the CDR3: TGTGCCAGCAGCGTATCAGGAGTTGTCAATCAGCCCCAGCATTTT. Amino acids: CASSVSGVVNQPQHF. The full variable domain, with the rest looked up from reference TRBV9 and TRBJ1-5, is DSGVTQTPKHLITATGQRVTLRCSPRSGDLSVYWYQQSLDQGLQFLIQYYNGEERAKGNILERFSAQQFPDLHSELNLSSLELGDSALYFCASSVSGVVNQPQHFGDGTRLSIL.

In this sample, this clone turned up once. In the same sample, other DNA sequences code for this CDR3. The rearrangement joins TRBV10-2 to TRBJ2-7; D may be TRBD1 (6 bases). The germline gives CDR1 WSHSY, CDR2 SAAADI. The CDR3 has 11 residues. Trimming removed 4 bases at V and 6 bases at J, with 7 bases between. DNA of the CDR3: TGCGCCAGCAGTGTAGGGGGCGAGCAGTACTTC. Protein sequence: CASSVGGEQYF.

This sequence joins TRBV2 and TRBJ2-7; D is perhaps TRBD1 (6 bases). The germline V and J ends were trimmed by 5 bases and 6 bases, with 17 bases remaining between them. There are 14 residues in the CDR3. Germline values: CDR1 SNHLY, CDR2 FYNNEI. CDR3 protein: CASSSGHAVREQYF. DNA of the CDR3: TGTGCCAGCAGTTCGGGACACGCTGTCCGCGAGCAGTACTTC.

Note on this clone: Other DNA sequences in this sample translate to the same CDR3. The V and J genes are TRBV6-5 and TRBJ2-2; D remains unclear. Germline loops: CDR1 MNHEY, CDR2 SVGAGI. The CDR3 runs 14 residues. Between the trimmed V and J ends, which lost 3 bases and 1 base, there was a span of 6 bases. CDR3 in amino acids: CASSYGENTGELFF. CDR3 nucleotide sequence: TGTGCCAGCAGTTATGGGGAGAACACCGGGGAGCTGTTTTTT.

This clone was counted at least ten times. The sample contains more than one DNA sequence encoding this CDR3. J is TRBJ1-5 and V is TRBV19, with D maybe TRBD1 (5 bases). Germline V gives CDR1 LNHDA, CDR2 SQIVND (reference sequence). The CDR3 runs to 14 residues. Trimming stripped 3 bases from V and 0 bases from J, with 6 bases between. The CDR3 here is CASSIRDSNQPQHF. DNA for the CDR3: TGTGCCAGTAGTATCAGGGATAGCAATCAGCCCCAGCATTTT.

This chain joins TRBV30 and TRBJ1-1; D perhaps matches TRBD1 (5 bases). Germline assignment: CDR1 GTSNPN and CDR2 SVGIG (reference sequence). The CDR3 runs to 15 residues. V shed 0 bases and J shed 1 base, with 12 bases lying between them. CDR3 DNA: TGTGCCTGGAGTGTACGAGGGGCCAGGAACACTGAAGCTTTCTTT. Translation gives CAWSVRGARNTEAFF.

The chain couples TRBV9 to TRBJ2-1; 9 bases fit TRBD2. In germline, CDR1 is SGDLS, CDR2 YYNGEE. The CDR3 consists of 15 residues. V gave up 1 base and J gave up 4 bases; unmatched junction bases: 3. CDR3 sequence reads: CASSVLAGEYNEQFF. CDR3 coding DNA: TGTGCCAGCAGCGTATTAGCGGGAGAATACAATGAGCAGTTCTTC.

V gene TRBV5-5 combines with J gene TRBJ2-7; 7 positions agree with TRBD1. Germline lookup yields CDR1 SGHKS and CDR2 YYEKEE (reference sequence). This CDR3 has 14 amino acids. Trimming cost V 4 bases and J 3 bases; bases outside gene matches: 7. CDR3 loop: CASSPRTGNYEQYF. CDR3 nucleotides: TGTGCCAGCAGCCCCCGGACAGGCAACTACGAGCAGTACTTC.

This chain uses TRBV9 with TRBJ2-1, with 12 bases identical to TRBD2. The CDR3 is made up of 17 amino acids. The germline CDR1 and CDR2 sequences are SGDLS and YYNGEE. The trim removed 0 bases at V and 8 bases at J, leaving 9 bases unmatched. The CDR3 DNA reads as TGTGCCAGCAGCGTAGCCCTCGCTAGCGGGAGGGCCCATGAGCAGTTCTTC. Translated: CASSVALASGRAHEQFF.

The chain is built from TRBV5-1 and TRBJ2-1, with TRBD2 as a possible D gene (5 bases). V lost 5 bases and J 0 bases, leaving 18 bases between the germline ends. The CDR3 runs to 17 residues. CDR1 and CDR2 (germline): SGHRS, YFSETQ. The CDR3 is CASRPERSRRSYNEQFF. The CDR3 region has the DNA TGCGCCAGCAGACCAGAGCGGAGTCGTCGCTCCTACAATGAGCAGTTCTTC.

J is TRBJ2-3 and V is TRBV7-6; 10 bases are a match to TRBD2. The CDR3 extends over 15 amino acids. Trimming at V came to 2 bases and at J to 3 bases, leaving 2 bases not matched to a gene. Germline V gives CDR1 SGHVS, CDR2 FNYEAQ. The CDR3 sequence: CASSLLAGGTDTQYF. In DNA form, the CDR3 reads TGTGCCAGCAGCTTATTAGCGGGAGGAACAGATACGCAGTATTTT. Based on the CDR3 plus reference TRBV7-6 and TRBJ2-3, the full variable domain is GAGVSQSPRYKVTKRGQDVALRCDPISGHVSLYWYRQALGQGPEFLTYFNYEAQQDKSGLPNDRFSAERPEGSISTLTIQRTEQRDSAMYRCASSLLAGGTDTQYFGPGTRLTVL.